Listed here are 32 T cell receptor beta chains from one sample, sequenced in a study of cytomegalovirus exposure and HLA in healthy donors (dated by TCRdb to the late 2010s). Library preparation employed the immunoSEQ multiplex PCR assay. TCRdb retrieved this table from immuneACCESS and kept in-frame rearrangements only. Not all clones are present; in checked studies, unresolved V genes account for under half, and no reason is known for the remainder. The sample has around 130,000 clones on record, over 85% of them singletons. Around 3.3% of the sample is taken by the ten largest. The source material was PBMCs. The receptors were gathered from a man aged 30 to 39 in good health and CMV-seronegative.

This clone has a single count. The V gene is TRBV19, the J gene TRBJ1-5; D not resolved. CDR1 is LNHDA and CDR2 is SQIVND in the germline V gene (reference sequence). The length of the CDR3 is 13 residues. Trimming took 4 bases from V and 6 from J, leaving 10 bases between them. CDR3 residues: CASSNPHIQPQHF. CDR3 DNA: TGTGCCAGTAGTAACCCTCACATTCAGCCCCAGCATTTT.

For this clone: One junction end does not reproduce the germline sequence, and a read error may be involved. The V and J genes are TRBV7-7 and TRBJ2-5; 7 bases map to TRBD1. Germline V gives CDR1 SSHAT, CDR2 FNYEAQ (reference sequence). CDR3 length: 14 residues. CDR3 amino acids: CASSPTGVRETQYF. The DNA of the CDR3 is TGTGCTAGCAGTCCTACAGGGGTGAGAGAGACCCAGTACTTC.

The chain uses TRBV10-1 and TRBJ2-7, with TRBD1 matching over 12 bases. There are 15 residues in the CDR3. The V gene's germline CDR1 is WNHNN and CDR2 SYGVQD (reference sequence). Trimming took 4 bases from V and 4 from J; bases not matched to a gene: 5. CDR3 amino acids: CASSGRDRGPYEQYF. Written as DNA, the CDR3 is TGCGCCAGCAGTGGCCGGGACAGGGGGCCATACGAGCAGTACTTC.

This sequence joins TRBV6-5 and TRBJ2-2, with 9 nucleotides matching TRBD1. Looked up from germline, CDR1 is MNHEY and CDR2 is SVGAGI. With 6 bases clipped from V and 5 bases from J, the junction kept 7 bases outside the gene matches. The CDR3 has 15 residues. This chain's CDR3 is CASRLQGAETGELFF. As DNA, the CDR3 is TGTGCCAGCAGGCTACAGGGGGCAGAAACCGGGGAGCTGTTTTTT.

The chain employs TRBV15 and TRBJ2-5; no firm D call. Trimming left V 0 bases short and J 9 bases short, with 11 bases between. CDR1 is LNHNV and CDR2 is YYDKDF in the germline V gene (reference sequence). The CDR3 length is 13 residues. The CDR3 DNA sequence: TGTGCCACCAGCAGAGACTTAGTCGATCCCCAGTACTTC. Its protein is CATSRDLVDPQYF.

The V and J genes are TRBV7-9 and TRBJ1-2; D perhaps matches TRBD1 (5 bases). V was clipped by 1 base and J by 8 bases, with 14 bases between them. CDR1 and CDR2 (germline): SEHNR, FQNEAQ (reference sequence). The CDR3 length is 14 residues. The CDR3, as DNA: TGTGCCAGCAGCTTAGGCTCTGCGGGGGGAGGCTACACCTTC. This sequence encodes CASSLGSAGGGYTF.

Only one count was recorded for this clone. The V gene is TRBV5-1, the J gene TRBJ2-5; D gene ambiguous. The ends were cut back, 0 bases at V and 0 bases at J, with 6 bases in the middle. This CDR3 is 14 amino acids long. CDR1 SGHRS and CDR2 YFSETQ come from the germline V gene. CDR3 DNA: TGCGCCAGCAGCTTGGACAGAAACCAAGAGACCCAGTACTTC. The encoded protein is CASSLDRNQETQYF.

V and J are TRBV6-4 and TRBJ2-1; TRBD2 is a possible D gene (6 bases). The V end lost 3 bases, the J end lost 3 bases, and 6 bases lay between the germline ends. Germline loops: CDR1 MRHNA, CDR2 SNTAGT. CDR3 length equals 13 residues. The CDR3 nucleotides read TGTGCCAGCAGTGATAGCGGCTACAATGAGCAGTTCTTC. This encodes CASSDSGYNEQFF.

The V call is TRBV7-6, the J call TRBJ2-3, with TRBD1 as a possible D gene (5 bases). Looked up from germline, CDR1 is SGHVS and CDR2 is FNYEAQ. This CDR3 is built from 15 residues. V was clipped by 2 bases and J by 0 bases, with 9 bases between them. The CDR3 sequence: CASSLQGSSTDTQYF. The CDR3 DNA reads TGTGCCAGCAGCTTACAGGGATCTAGCACAGATACGCAGTATTTT.

In this sample, this clone turned up once. The rearrangement links TRBV7-3 to TRBJ2-2, with D perhaps TRBD2 (5 bases). Germline CDR1 reads SGHTA; CDR2 reads FQGTGA. CDR3 length equals 14 residues. Between the trimmed V and J ends, which lost 11 bases and 4 bases, there was a span of 17 bases. This CDR3 is CAQIITGGTGELFF. In nucleotides, the CDR3 is TGTGCCCAGATTATTACCGGAGGCACCGGGGAGCTGTTTTTT.

This clone was counted a few times. The chain carries TRBV5-6 and TRBJ2-2; tentative D call: TRBD2 (5 bases). Between the trimmed V and J ends, which lost 2 bases and 2 bases, there was a span of 10 bases. From germline, CDR1 is SGHDT and CDR2 YYEEEE. The CDR3 totals 15 residues. The DNA for the CDR3 is TGTGCCAGCAGCTTCGGGGTCGTAAACACCGGGGAGCTGTTTTTT. Amino acids: CASSFGVVNTGELFF.

The genes are TRBV18 and TRBJ2-7, with TRBD1 matching 8 bases. This CDR3 spans 15 amino acids. V gave up 4 bases and J gave up 1 base; unmatched junction bases: 6. Germline V CDR1 and CDR2: KGHSH, LQKENI. In DNA, the CDR3 is TGTGCCAGCTCACATGGAGGGGACAGGTCCTACGAGCAGTACTTC. As protein: CASSHGGDRSYEQYF.

This clone was recorded a few times. The chain recombines TRBV4-1 with TRBJ2-7; TRBD1 aligns across 8 bases. This CDR3 has 15 amino acids. Germline values: CDR1 MGHRA, CDR2 YSYEKL. Unmatched junction bases numbered 6, after V lost 3 bases and J lost 2 bases. DNA of the CDR3: TGCGCCAGCAGCCAGAACAGGGGGGCAACCTACGAGCAGTACTTC. It yields the protein CASSQNRGATYEQYF.

The chain's CDR3 is CASSPLGTGYNSPLHF. The CDR3 bases are TGCGCCAGCAGTCCTTTGGGGACAGGGTATAATTCACCCCTCCACTTT. The rearrangement uses TRBV5-1 and TRBJ1-6; 9 nucleotides line up with TRBD1. CDR1 and CDR2 (germline): SGHRS, YFSETQ. The length of the CDR3 is 16 residues. Trimming cost V 5 bases and J 4 bases; bases outside gene matches: 7.

The CDR3 reads CASSYSGGGEQYF. As DNA, the CDR3 is TGTGCCAGCAGTTACTCCGGCGGGGGCGAGCAGTACTTC. This rearrangement joins TRBV6-5 to TRBJ2-7; 7 nucleotides match TRBD2. CDR3 length: 13 amino acids. Trimming removed 0 bases from V and 6 bases from J; junction bases left unmatched: 2. CDR1 and CDR2 (germline): MNHEY, SVGAGI.

CDR3 region: CASSLPGLDEKLFF. The CDR3 nucleotides are TGTGCCAGCAGCTTGCCGGGGTTGGATGAAAAACTGTTTTTT. This chain links TRBV5-6 with TRBJ1-4; D gene unclear. Germline CDR1 and CDR2: SGHDT and YYEEEE. The CDR3 spans 14 residues. Trimming cost V 1 base and J 6 bases, with 10 bases left between them.

The rearrangement uses TRBV19 and TRBJ1-3; maybe TRBD1 (6 bases). Germline V lookup: CDR1 LNHDA, CDR2 SQIVND (reference sequence). The CDR3 consists of 14 residues. Trimming shortened V by 4 bases and J by 2 bases, and 9 bases separated the two germline ends. CDR3 nucleotides: TGTGCCAGTAGTACCCAGGGGACTGGAAACACCATATATTTT. Amino acids: CASSTQGTGNTIYF.

The rearrangement joins TRBV4-2 to TRBJ2-2; maybe TRBD1 (5 bases). The CDR3 has 19 residues. The V gene's germline CDR1 is LGHNA and CDR2 YNFKEQ. Deletions cut 1 base from V and 6 bases from J, with 24 bases between. CDR3: CASSQALVTGLGRPGELFF. CDR3 in DNA: TGTGCCAGCAGCCAAGCCCTAGTTACAGGCCTGGGAAGGCCCGGGGAGCTGTTTTTT.

CDR3 bases: TGTGCCAGCAGCGGGGGACAGGGCACAGATACGCAGTATTTT. Encoded protein: CASSGGQGTDTQYF. The chain links TRBV9 to TRBJ2-3, with TRBD1 matching over 8 bases. J gave up 1 base and V 3 bases, and 1 base lay outside the gene matches. This CDR3 comprises 14 residues. From germline, CDR1 is SGDLS and CDR2 YYNGEE.

The chain combines TRBV7-9 with TRBJ2-7; 7 nucleotides align to TRBD2. The germline V gene has CDR1 SEHNR and CDR2 FQNEAQ (reference sequence). The trim removed 7 bases at V and 0 bases at J, leaving 3 bases unmatched. The CDR3 sequence is 13 residues long. The DNA of the CDR3 is TGTGCCAGCATGTCGGGGGGCTCCTACGAGCAGTACTTC. Translation: CASMSGGSYEQYF.

This chain uses TRBV18 with TRBJ1-3; D is unclear. The ends were cut back, 3 bases at V and 0 bases at J, with 12 bases in the middle. Germline V gene lookup returns CDR1 KGHSH and CDR2 LQKENI. This CDR3 has 16 amino acids. CDR3 DNA sequence: TGTGCCAGCTCACCCTTGAGCCTTTCCTCTGGAAACACCATATATTTT. Encoded protein: CASSPLSLSSGNTIYF.

This clone was seen just once. The chain recombines TRBV15 with TRBJ1-2; tentatively, D is TRBD1 (5 bases). Per germline, CDR1 LNHNV and CDR2 YYDKDF (reference sequence). The CDR3 extends over 12 amino acids. V lost 6 bases, J lost 6 bases, and 11 bases lay in between. CDR3 sequence (DNA): TGTGCCACCAGTGAAGGGGAGGATGGCTACACCTTC. Translation gives CATSEGEDGYTF.

This clone was recorded once. This chain links TRBV5-4 with TRBJ2-7, with 7 bases that match TRBD2. V lost 0 bases, J lost 2 bases, and 11 bases stayed unmatched. The CDR3 totals 17 residues. Germline assignment: CDR1 SGHNT and CDR2 YYREEE (reference sequence). CDR3 nucleotide sequence: TGTGCCAGCAGCTTGGGGGGAGGGCCCCGTTTACCCTACGAGCAGTACTTC. Protein sequence: CASSLGGGPRLPYEQYF.

The chain is built from TRBV5-1 and TRBJ1-6; D remains ambiguous. The CDR3 consists of 15 residues. Per the germline V gene, CDR1 is SGHRS and CDR2 is YFSETQ. Trimming took off 0 bases at V and 8 bases at J, with 12 bases between the two ends. CDR3 loop: CASSLAQRADSPLHF. DNA of the CDR3: TGCGCCAGCAGCTTGGCACAGAGGGCCGATTCACCCCTCCACTTT.

V is TRBV7-2 and J is TRBJ1-1, with unresolved D. The CDR3 loop spans 13 amino acids. In germline, CDR1 is SGHTA, CDR2 FQGNSA. V was pared by 3 bases and J by 1 base, with 6 bases between. CDR3 DNA sequence: TGTGCCAGCAGCTTCACAGAGAACACTGAAGCTTTCTTT. It is translated as CASSFTENTEAFF.

The V and J genes are TRBV2 and TRBJ2-1; TRBD1 matches at 7 bases. The CDR3 is made up of 17 amino acids. Germline lookup yields CDR1 SNHLY and CDR2 FYNNEI. J was trimmed by 0 bases and V by 4 bases; bases with no gene match: 9. The CDR3 loop is CASSARQGESSYNEQFF. In nucleotides, the CDR3 is TGTGCCAGCAGTGCTAGACAGGGCGAAAGCTCCTACAATGAGCAGTTCTTC.

The genes are TRBV4-2 and TRBJ2-2; TRBD2 agrees at 8 bases. V was pared by 0 bases and J by 2 bases, with 14 bases of the junction left unmatched. The CDR3 spans 20 residues. The germline V gene encodes CDR1 LGHNA and CDR2 YNFKEQ. Here the CDR3 reads CASSQEMGERGPLNTGELFF. In nucleotides, the CDR3 is TGTGCCAGCAGCCAAGAAATGGGTGAGCGGGGGCCCCTTAACACCGGGGAGCTGTTTTTT.

J is TRBJ1-4 and V is TRBV27, with D possibly being TRBD1 (6 bases). Germline-derived CDR1 and CDR2 are MNHEY and SMNVEV (reference sequence). The ends were cut back, 2 bases at V and 7 bases at J, with 11 bases in the middle. This CDR3 contains 14 residues. CDR3 bases: TGTGCCAGCAGTTTAATGGGGGCTGGTGAAAAACTGTTTTTT. It yields the protein CASSLMGAGEKLFF. Full variable domain (missing parts from reference TRBV27 and TRBJ1-4): EAQVTQNPRYLITVTGKKLTVTCSQNMNHEYMSWYRQDPGLGLRQIYYSMNVEVTDKGDVPEGYKVSRKEKRNFPLILESPSPNQTSLYFCASSLMGAGEKLFFGSGTQLSVL.

The chain employs TRBV10-2 and TRBJ2-2; 8 bases map to TRBD2. This CDR3 contains 15 residues. Germline V CDR1 and CDR2: WSHSY, SAAADI. J lost 5 bases, V lost 6 bases, and 8 bases had no gene match. CDR3 in amino acids: CASSGPGGYTGELFF. CDR3 DNA sequence: TGCGCCAGCAGCGGACCGGGGGGGTATACCGGGGAGCTGTTTTTT.

The chain employs TRBV28 and TRBJ1-5, with a possible D match to TRBD1 (6 bases). CDR3 length equals 14 residues. V lost 6 bases to trimming and J lost 1 base, with 10 bases between them. The germline V gene encodes CDR1 MDHEN and CDR2 SYDVKM. CDR3 DNA sequence: TGTGCCAGCAGGGGGGCTCGAAGCAATCAGCCCCAGCATTTT. Encoded protein: CASRGARSNQPQHF.

The gene calls are TRBV11-2 and TRBJ2-1; maybe TRBD1 (5 bases). Germline CDR1 reads SGHAT; CDR2 reads FQNNGV. The CDR3 covers 13 residues. V gave up 0 bases and J gave up 9 bases, with 9 bases separating them. The CDR3 region is CASSLDRRGEQFF. In nucleotides, the CDR3 is TGTGCCAGCAGCTTAGATCGTAGGGGTGAGCAGTTCTTC. The variable domain in full, with the rest retrieved from reference TRBV11-2 and TRBJ2-1, is EAGVAQSPRYKIIEKRQSVAFWCNPISGHATLYWYQQILGQGPKLLIQFQNNGVVDDSQLPKDRFSAERLKGVDSTLKIQPAKLEDSAVYLCASSLDRRGEQFFGPGTRLTVL.

The V call is TRBV6-5, the J call TRBJ2-1, with D perhaps matching TRBD1 (6 bases). The CDR3 consists of 14 residues. The germline V gene has CDR1 MNHEY and CDR2 SVGAGI. V dropped 2 bases and J dropped 7 bases, with 12 bases sitting between them. CDR3 region: CASSYATGRNEQFF. The CDR3 coding sequence is TGTGCCAGCAGTTACGCTACAGGGCGAAATGAGCAGTTCTTC.